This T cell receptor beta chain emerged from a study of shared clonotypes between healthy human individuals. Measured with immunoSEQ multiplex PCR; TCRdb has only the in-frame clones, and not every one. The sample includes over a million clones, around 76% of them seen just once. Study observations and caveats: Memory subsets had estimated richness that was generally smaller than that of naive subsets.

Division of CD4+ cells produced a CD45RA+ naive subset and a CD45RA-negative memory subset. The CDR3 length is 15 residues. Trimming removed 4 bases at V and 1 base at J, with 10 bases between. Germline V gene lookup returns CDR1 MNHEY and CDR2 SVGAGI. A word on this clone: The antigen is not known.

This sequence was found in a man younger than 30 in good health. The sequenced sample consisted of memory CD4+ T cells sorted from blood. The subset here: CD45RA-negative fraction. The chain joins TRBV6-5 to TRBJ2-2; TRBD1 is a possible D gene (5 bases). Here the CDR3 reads CASSSRQRNTGELFF. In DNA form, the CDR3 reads TGTGCCAGCAGTTCCCGACAGAGGAACACCGGGGAGCTGTTTTTT.